This TCR beta chain was sequenced during a study of T cell repertoires in cytomegalovirus infection. Turning to the study itself: Signatures in public TCR beta sequences pointed to both CMV infection and matching HLA type.

One entry per CDR3 protein results from TCRdb running MiXCR on the reads. The data contain 400,000 or so distinct CDR3 sequences, 31% of them singletons. V was clipped by 4 bases and J by 3 bases; unmatched bases: 11. The CDR3 is made up of 16 amino acids. CDR1 and CDR2 from the germline V gene are MNHNY and SVGAGI (reference sequence). The receptor was isolated from a human donor in good health (CMV status not recorded). Some clones in this sample may be carry-over from other donors' samples. The sample taken for sequencing was PBMCs. This chain joins TRBV6-6 and TRBJ1-2, with 7 bases aligning to TRBD1. CDR3 bases: TGTGCCAGCAGTTTCTCCTCAGGGGGTCGGGACTATGGCTACACCTTC. Translation: CASSFSSGGRDYGYTF.